What follows are 12 T cell receptor beta chains derived from one specimen sequenced in a study of blood T cell repertoires in COVID-19. Here immunoSEQ multiplex PCR was the method, and the copy in TCRdb shows in-frame clones only, minus some. This sample has 280,000 or so clones, with around 91% found just once. Sequencing was done on a sample of PBMCs or T cells enriched from blood (not recorded which). Receptors originate from a woman in her late teens or twenties with acute COVID-19.

V gene TRBV4-1 combines with J gene TRBJ2-7; D uncertain. Trimming removed 1 base at V and 0 bases at J, with 7 bases between. This CDR3 has 14 amino acids. Germline V CDR1 and CDR2: MGHRA, YSYEKL. CDR3 nucleotides: TGCGCCAGCAGCCAAGGCCGAGGCTCCTACGAGCAGTACTTC. Translation: CASSQGRGSYEQYF.

The V call is TRBV5-5, the J call TRBJ2-3; 9 bases are a match to TRBD1. The CDR3 totals 15 residues. V lost 7 bases to trimming and J lost 2 bases; unmatched junction nucleotides: 8. CDR1 is SGHKS, CDR2 YYEKEE, per germline (reference sequence). CDR3 protein: CASGGGQGPTDTQYF. As DNA, the CDR3 is TGTGCCAGCGGAGGGGGACAGGGACCCACAGATACGCAGTATTTT.

The chain links TRBV27 to TRBJ2-7; tentatively, D is TRBD1 (6 bases). Germline-derived CDR1 and CDR2 are MNHEY and SMNVEV (reference sequence). V lost 6 bases, J lost 3 bases, and 12 bases lay in between. The length of the CDR3 is 13 residues. Here the CDR3 DNA reads TGTGCCAGCAGGGGGGCCGGACTCTACGAGCAGTACTTC. This translates into CASRGAGLYEQYF.

V is TRBV2 and J is TRBJ2-2; D perhaps matches TRBD1 (6 bases). Trimming took off 5 bases at V and 3 bases at J, with 19 bases between the two ends. Germline-derived CDR1 and CDR2 are SNHLY and FYNNEI. This CDR3 is built from 17 residues. DNA of the CDR3: TGTGCCAGCAGTCTCCGGGTGCCGGGACATTACACCGGGGAGCTGTTTTTT. Its translation: CASSLRVPGHYTGELFF.

The DNA for the CDR3 is TGTGCCAGCAGTGAACTACTCGGGGGAACAGATACGCAGTATTTT. This gives the protein CASSELLGGTDTQYF. V gene TRBV6-1 combines with J gene TRBJ2-3; D possibly corresponds to TRBD2 (6 bases). In germline, CDR1 is MNHNS, CDR2 SASEGT. Trimming shortened V by 2 bases and J by 3 bases, and 12 bases separated the two germline ends. This CDR3 is built from 15 residues.

V and J are TRBV5-1 and TRBJ2-3, with no clear D. The length of the CDR3 is 14 residues. Deletions cut 3 bases from V and 2 bases from J, with 10 bases between. The germline V gene has CDR1 SGHRS and CDR2 YFSETQ. The CDR3 DNA sequence: TGCGCCAGCAGCTGGGCCAGTATCACAGATACGCAGTATTTT. Translating it yields CASSWASITDTQYF.

The rearrangement links TRBV28 to TRBJ1-1; 7 positions agree with TRBD1. There are 15 residues in the CDR3. V lost 4 bases and J lost 0; bases outside the gene matches: 5. Germline lookup yields CDR1 MDHEN and CDR2 SYDVKM. The DNA for the CDR3 is TGTGCCAGCAGTTATCGGGGACAGATGAACACTGAAGCTTTCTTT. Its protein product is CASSYRGQMNTEAFF. Full variable domain (remainder filled in from reference TRBV28 and TRBJ1-1): DVKVTQSSRYLVKRTGEKVFLECVQDMDHENMFWYRQDPGLGLRLIYFSYDVKMKEKGDIPEGYSVSREKKERFSLILESASTNQTSMYLCASSYRGQMNTEAFFGQGTRLTVV.

This rearrangement joins TRBV29-1 to TRBJ1-2; 7 bases match TRBD1. The V gene end was trimmed by 2 bases and the J gene end by 4 bases; junction bases not matched to a gene: 16. Germline V gene data show CDR1 as SQVTM and CDR2 as ANQGSEA. This CDR3 comprises 17 residues. The CDR3 here is CSVEIRQGESSLYGYTF. CDR3 in DNA: TGCAGCGTTGAAATTCGACAGGGCGAAAGTAGTCTCTATGGCTACACCTTC.

The V and J genes are TRBV3-1 (or the pseudogene TRBV3-2) and TRBJ1-1; D is possibly TRBD1 (6 bases). This CDR3 is 14 amino acids long. V was shortened by 6 bases and J by 5 bases, with 16 bases between the two germline ends. CDR1 and CDR2 from the germline V gene are LGHDT and YNNKEL (reference sequence). CDR3 region: CASRKQGVRTEAFF. The CDR3 bases are TGTGCCAGCAGAAAACAGGGCGTTCGGACTGAAGCTTTCTTT.

This CDR3 is CASSEDRLVLAVSYEQYF. In nucleotides, the CDR3 is TGCGCCAGCAGTGAGGATCGGTTGGTGCTAGCGGTTTCCTACGAGCAGTACTTC. The chain is built from TRBV10-1 and TRBJ2-7; 7 nucleotides line up with TRBD2. The CDR3 runs 18 residues. Per the germline V gene, CDR1 is WNHNN and CDR2 is SYGVQD (reference sequence). V gave up 2 bases and J gave up 1 base; unmatched junction bases: 14.

The chain couples TRBV30 to TRBJ1-2, with a tentative D call TRBD1 (5 bases). CDR1 is GTSNPN and CDR2 is SVGIG in the germline V gene (reference sequence). There are 13 residues in the CDR3. V dropped 0 bases and J dropped 4 bases, with 9 bases sitting between them. CDR3 sequence reads: CAWSVGGSYGYTF. The CDR3 bases are TGTGCCTGGAGTGTGGGGGGGAGCTATGGCTACACCTTC.

This chain connects TRBV27 to TRBJ1-6, with 9 positions matching TRBD1. V gave up 8 bases and J gave up 7 bases; unmatched junction bases: 6. This CDR3 is built from 14 residues. Germline V gives CDR1 MNHEY, CDR2 SMNVEV (reference sequence). The CDR3 loop reads CASSWDRENSPLHF. The CDR3 nucleotides read TGTGCCAGCTCGTGGGACAGGGAGAATTCACCCCTCCACTTT.